One and the same sample provided the 25 T cell receptor beta chains below, sequenced in a study of blood T cell repertoires in COVID-19. Some clones are missing from TCRdb's copy, which holds only in-frame ones; the method was immunoSEQ multiplex PCR. The data contain 200,000 to 250,000 clones, over 80% of them seen just once; the ten biggest clones take up 5.5% to 7.5%. Sequenced: PBMCs or T cells enriched from blood (not recorded which). The source is a woman aged 40 to 49 who had recovered from COVID-19.

The chain recombines TRBV7-9 with TRBJ1-1; TRBD1 matches 10 bases. V lost 6 bases, J lost 4 bases, and 5 bases stayed unmatched. The germline CDR1 and CDR2 sequences are SEHNR and FQNEAQ (reference sequence). The CDR3 runs 14 residues. CDR3: CASRGTGVSTEAFF. The CDR3, as DNA: TGTGCCAGCAGAGGGACAGGGGTTAGCACTGAAGCTTTCTTT.

This clone was observed a single time. The V call is TRBV19, the J call TRBJ2-1, with TRBD2 as a possible D gene (6 bases). Trimming removed 10 bases from V and 0 bases from J, with 22 bases in between. This CDR3 has 17 amino acids. Germline V gene lookup returns CDR1 LNHDA and CDR2 SQIVND (reference sequence). DNA of the CDR3: TGTGCCACCTCCTCGTCAGCGGGCGCCTACTCCTACAATGAGCAGTTCTTC. This codes for CATSSSAGAYSYNEQFF.

CDR3 residues: CASTVDRLYGYTF. In DNA form, the CDR3 reads TGTGCCAGCACTGTGGACAGGCTTTATGGCTACACCTTC. The chain carries TRBV2 and TRBJ1-2, with 7 nucleotides matching TRBD1. The CDR3 covers 13 residues. Germline V gives CDR1 SNHLY, CDR2 FYNNEI. Germline trimming cut 7 bases from V and 5 bases from J; bases unmatched to any gene: 7. The full variable domain, rest sourced from reference TRBV2 and TRBJ1-2, is EPEVTQTPSHQVTQMGQEVILRCVPISNHLYFYWYRQILGQKVEFLVSFYNNEISEKSEIFDDQFSVERPDGSNFTLKIRSTKLEDSAMYFCASTVDRLYGYTFGSGTRLTVV.

This chain connects TRBV9 to TRBJ1-2; TRBD1 matches 9 bases. V lost 0 bases to trimming and J lost 3 bases; unmatched junction nucleotides: 6. CDR1 and CDR2 from the germline V gene are SGDLS and YYNGEE. The CDR3 runs 16 residues. The chain's CDR3 is CASSVEGQGGDYGYTF. As DNA, the CDR3 is TGTGCCAGCAGCGTAGAGGGACAGGGCGGCGACTATGGCTACACCTTC.

The CDR3 nucleotides read TGTGCCTGGCGGACAGGGGGCGGACAGCCCCAGCATTTT. Translation gives CAWRTGGGQPQHF. The rearrangement joins TRBV30 to TRBJ1-5; 11 nucleotides line up with TRBD1. The germline CDR1 and CDR2 sequences are GTSNPN and SVGIG (reference sequence). The trim removed 5 bases at V and 7 bases at J, leaving 4 bases unmatched. The length of the CDR3 is 13 residues.

The chain joins TRBV28 to TRBJ2-7; 7 bases are a match to TRBD1. With V trimmed by 5 bases and J by 3 bases, 16 bases remained unmatched. Germline V gene lookup returns CDR1 MDHEN and CDR2 SYDVKM. The CDR3 covers 17 residues. CDR3 DNA: TGTGCCAGCAGTCCAGGGGACAGCATAATACTGAGCTACGAGCAGTACTTC. Its protein is CASSPGDSIILSYEQYF.

The gene calls are TRBV10-3 and TRBJ1-1; D remains unclear. Germline V gene lookup returns CDR1 ENHRY and CDR2 SYGVKD. The CDR3 has 11 amino acids. Trimming stripped 6 bases from V and 2 bases from J, with 4 bases between. The CDR3, as DNA: TGTGCCATCAGCAAAAACACTGAAGCTTTCTTT. It translates to CAISKNTEAFF.

J is TRBJ1-6 and V is TRBV21-1; the table's D call, TRBD1, has no DNA check behind it. TRBV21-1 is termed a pseudogene. This CDR3 spans 17 amino acids. This CDR3 reads CASSKLGTSSYNSPLHF. CDR3 in DNA: TGTGCCAGCAGCAAATTGGGCACGAGCTCCTATAATTCACCCCTCCACTTT.

This clone came up a few times. This chain joins TRBV28 and TRBJ2-7; maybe TRBD1 (5 bases). This CDR3 spans 14 amino acids. Looked up from germline, CDR1 is MDHEN and CDR2 is SYDVKM. With 2 bases removed from V and 2 bases from J, the gap between germline ends came to 10 bases. CDR3 DNA: TGTGCCAGCAGTTTAGTTCAGGGAACCTACGAGCAGTACTTC. Its translation is CASSLVQGTYEQYF.

The rearrangement links TRBV6-4 to TRBJ2-3; D might be TRBD1 (6 bases). The germline V gene encodes CDR1 MRHNA and CDR2 SNTAGT. This CDR3 has 14 residues. V lost 3 bases and J lost 3, with 10 bases in between. Here the CDR3 reads CASSDRQGTDTQYF. The CDR3 DNA sequence: TGTGCCAGCAGTGATAGGCAGGGGACAGATACGCAGTATTTT.

V and J are TRBV29-1 and TRBJ1-2; possible D gene TRBD1, 5 bases. This CDR3 spans 13 amino acids. V was shortened by 3 bases and J by 4 bases, with 12 bases between the two germline ends. The germline V gene encodes CDR1 SQVTM and CDR2 ANQGSEA. The CDR3 region is CSVDGGTLYGYTF. In DNA form, the CDR3 reads TGCAGCGTTGACGGGGGAACTCTCTATGGCTACACCTTC.

The rearrangement uses TRBV6-1 and TRBJ2-3, with TRBD1 as a possible D gene (5 bases). Trimming took off 4 bases at V and 4 bases at J, with 21 bases between the two ends. Germline-derived CDR1 and CDR2 are MNHNS and SASEGT. This CDR3 region has 17 residues. DNA of the CDR3: TGTGCCAGCAGTGTAACTTACCTCGGACAAAATCCAGATACGCAGTATTTT. It encodes CASSVTYLGQNPDTQYF.

The V and J genes are TRBV27 and TRBJ2-3; 9 bases line up with TRBD2. The V segment lost 5 bases and the J segment 1 base; nucleotides outside the gene matches: 4. The CDR3 loop spans 15 amino acids. Germline V gives CDR1 MNHEY, CDR2 SMNVEV (reference sequence). CDR3 sequence: CASSPVAGGTDTQYF. CDR3 sequence (DNA): TGTGCCAGCAGTCCAGTAGCGGGAGGCACAGATACGCAGTATTTT.

The CDR3, as DNA: TGTGCCAGCAGCTTAGGTTTTGGCGGAACCTCTGGAAACACCATATATTTT. It is translated as CASSLGFGGTSGNTIYF. The genes are TRBV7-8 and TRBJ1-3, with D hard to call. The V gene's germline CDR1 is SGHVS and CDR2 FQNEAQ. Between the trimmed V and J ends, which lost 1 base and 0 bases, there was a span of 13 bases. The CDR3 spans 17 residues. Together with reference TRBV7-8 and TRBJ1-3, the CDR3 gives the full variable domain: GAGVSQSPRYKVAKRGQDVALRCDPISGHVSLFWYQQALGQGPEFLTYFQNEAQLDKSGLPSDRFFAERPEGSVSTLKIQRTQQEDSAVYLCASSLGFGGTSGNTIYFGEGSWLTVV.

This clone was seen repeatedly, ten times or more. Other nucleotide sequences from this sample produce the same CDR3. V and J are TRBV29-1 and TRBJ2-7; maybe TRBD1 (5 bases). Trimming pared 3 bases from V and 0 bases from J, leaving 9 bases between. Per the germline V gene, CDR1 is SQVTM and CDR2 is ANQGSEA. This CDR3 has 13 residues. The CDR3 DNA reads TGCAGCGTTGAGGTCCAGGGCTCCTACGAGCAGTACTTC. Translation gives CSVEVQGSYEQYF.

This clone was seen many times. The rearrangement joins TRBV12-3 or TRBV12-4 to TRBJ2-1, with D uncertain. Trimming cost V 4 bases and J 8 bases, with 6 bases left between them. The CDR3 is made up of 11 amino acids. CDR3 protein: CASSYIDEQFF. The CDR3 region has the DNA TGTGCCAGCAGTTATATCGATGAGCAGTTCTTC.

The chain links TRBV27 to TRBJ2-7; D is ambiguous. The germline V gene has CDR1 MNHEY and CDR2 SMNVEV (reference sequence). This CDR3 spans 13 amino acids. V was trimmed by 8 bases and J by 3 bases, leaving 14 bases between them. Written as DNA, the CDR3 is TGTGCCAGCCGATTCCGCGAGAGCTACGAGCAGTACTTC. Its translation is CASRFRESYEQYF.

This clone came up once. The rearrangement uses TRBV21-1 and TRBJ2-7; the tabulated D call, TRBD2, remains unverified against the DNA. TRBV21-1 is annotated as a pseudogene. The CDR3 totals 14 residues. The CDR3 DNA follows: TGTGCCAGCAGCTTCCGCCCCCGGGGAAACGAGCAGTACGTC. Protein product: CASSFRPRGNEQYV.

The chain recombines TRBV6-5 with TRBJ2-1; 7 bases line up with TRBD2. This CDR3 contains 13 residues. Unmatched junction bases numbered 8, after V lost 8 bases and J lost 7 bases. Germline CDR1 MNHEY, CDR2 SVGAGI. The CDR3 bases are TGTGCCAGCTTGAGCGGGGTTACTAATGAGCAGTTCTTC. Amino acid sequence: CASLSGVTNEQFF.

V usage is TRBV11-3 and J usage is TRBJ2-1, with 7 bases lining up with TRBD2. The length of the CDR3 is 19 residues. Per the germline V gene, CDR1 is SGHNT and CDR2 is YENEEA. The V gene end was trimmed by 2 bases and the J gene end by 3 bases; junction bases not matched to a gene: 16. The CDR3 reads CASSLPWGTWLADYNEQFF. The CDR3, as DNA: TGTGCCAGCAGCTTACCTTGGGGAACATGGCTAGCGGACTACAATGAGCAGTTCTTC.

The V gene is TRBV7-2, the J gene TRBJ1-2, with D perhaps TRBD1 (5 bases). V was shortened by 7 bases and J by 7 bases, with 19 bases between the two germline ends. Germline V gene lookup returns CDR1 SGHTA and CDR2 FQGNSA. The CDR3 covers 14 residues. The CDR3 bases are TGTGCCAGCACCCCGGAGGGCAGGGACCCTGGCTACACCTTC. This gives the protein CASTPEGRDPGYTF. Full variable domain (missing parts from reference TRBV7-2 and TRBJ1-2): GAGVSQSPSNKVTEKGKDVELRCDPISGHTALYWYRQSLGQGLEFLIYFQGNSAPDKSGLPSDRFSAERTGGSVSTLTIQRTQQEDSAVYLCASTPEGRDPGYTFGSGTRLTVV.

The gene calls are TRBV9 and TRBJ1-2; D remains ambiguous. Between the trimmed V and J ends, which lost 3 bases and 0 bases, there was a span of 6 bases. The V gene's germline CDR1 is SGDLS and CDR2 YYNGEE. The CDR3 is 13 residues long. DNA of the CDR3: TGTGCCAGCAGCGGAGCGTCTAACTATGGCTACACCTTC. It translates to CASSGASNYGYTF.

Turning to this clone: Other DNA variants within this sample encode the same CDR3. CDR3 region: CAWSVGLAGVNEQFF. The CDR3 DNA follows: TGTGCCTGGAGTGTAGGGCTAGCGGGAGTGAATGAGCAGTTCTTC. The V gene is TRBV30, the J gene TRBJ2-1; TRBD2 matches at 10 bases. Germline V gene sequence: CDR1 GTSNPN, CDR2 SVGIG (reference sequence). The CDR3 contains 15 residues. V lost 0 bases to trimming and J lost 7 bases; unmatched junction nucleotides: 6.

DNA of the CDR3: TGTGCCAGCCAGGAAATTAGGAATGAGCAGTTCTTC. Residues: CASQEIRNEQFF. The chain couples TRBV6-5 to TRBJ2-1, with D hard to call. V shed 8 bases and J shed 7 bases, with 12 bases lying between them. The CDR3 extends over 12 amino acids. The germline V gene encodes CDR1 MNHEY and CDR2 SVGAGI.

The chain is built from TRBV7-8 and TRBJ2-1; 8 nucleotides match TRBD2. V shed 0 bases, J shed 9 bases, and the junction held 13 bases outside the gene matches. Germline V gene data show CDR1 as SGHVS and CDR2 as FQNEAQ. The CDR3 loop spans 17 amino acids. The chain's CDR3 is CASSLARTGTSESEQFF. The CDR3 region has the DNA TGTGCCAGCAGCTTAGCCCGGACCGGGACTAGTGAGAGTGAGCAGTTCTTC.